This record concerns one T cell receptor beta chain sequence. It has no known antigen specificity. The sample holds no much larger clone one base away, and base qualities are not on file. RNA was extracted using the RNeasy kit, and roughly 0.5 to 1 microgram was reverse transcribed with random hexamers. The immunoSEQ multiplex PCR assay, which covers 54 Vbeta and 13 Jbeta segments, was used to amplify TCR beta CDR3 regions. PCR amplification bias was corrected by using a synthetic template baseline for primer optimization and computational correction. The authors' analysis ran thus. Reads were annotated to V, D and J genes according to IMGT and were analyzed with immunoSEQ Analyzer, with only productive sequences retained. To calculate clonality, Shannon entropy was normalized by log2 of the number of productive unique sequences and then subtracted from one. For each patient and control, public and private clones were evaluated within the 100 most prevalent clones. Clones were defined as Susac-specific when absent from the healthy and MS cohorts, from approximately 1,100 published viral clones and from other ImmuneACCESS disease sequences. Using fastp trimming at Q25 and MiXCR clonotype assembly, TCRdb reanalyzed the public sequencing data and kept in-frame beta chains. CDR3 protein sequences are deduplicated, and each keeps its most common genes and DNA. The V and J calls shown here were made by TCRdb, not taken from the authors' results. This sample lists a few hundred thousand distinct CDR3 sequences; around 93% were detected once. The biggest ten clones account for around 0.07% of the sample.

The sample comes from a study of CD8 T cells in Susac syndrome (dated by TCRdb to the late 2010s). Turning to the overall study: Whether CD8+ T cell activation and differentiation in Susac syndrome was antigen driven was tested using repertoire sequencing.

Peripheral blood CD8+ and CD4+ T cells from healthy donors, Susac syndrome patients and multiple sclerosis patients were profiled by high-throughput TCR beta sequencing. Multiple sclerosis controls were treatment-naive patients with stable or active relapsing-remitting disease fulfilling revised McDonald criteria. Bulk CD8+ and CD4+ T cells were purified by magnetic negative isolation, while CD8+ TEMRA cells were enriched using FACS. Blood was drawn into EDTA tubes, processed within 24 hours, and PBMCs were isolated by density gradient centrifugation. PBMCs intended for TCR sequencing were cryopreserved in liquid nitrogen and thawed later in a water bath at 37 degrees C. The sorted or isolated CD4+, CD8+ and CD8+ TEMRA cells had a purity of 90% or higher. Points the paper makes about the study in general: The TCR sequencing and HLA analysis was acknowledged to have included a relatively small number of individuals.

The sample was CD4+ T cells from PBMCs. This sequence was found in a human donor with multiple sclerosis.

The CDR3 reads as follows: CASSLSAGGVAFF. The DNA sequence is given as TGTGCCAGCAGCTTAAGCGCGGGTGGGGTAGCTTTCTTT. Recombination linked TRBV7-3 to TRBJ1-1; the D gene identity is not certain. V is cut by 1 base and J by 10 bases, and the space between the germline ends is 13 bases. CDR1 and CDR2, per the germline V gene, are SGHTA and FQGTGA. Reading from cysteine to phenylalanine, the CDR3 counts 13 amino acids. The CDR3 DNA has 39 bases and is translated from base 1. With the portions outside the CDR3 filled from the reference TRBV7-3 and TRBJ1-1 genes, the complete variable region becomes GAGVSQTPSNKVTEKGKYVELRCDPISGHTALYWYRQSLGQGPEFLIYFQGTGAADDSGLPNDRFFAVRPEGSVSTLKIQRTERGDSAVYLCASSLSAGGVAFFGQGTRLTVV.